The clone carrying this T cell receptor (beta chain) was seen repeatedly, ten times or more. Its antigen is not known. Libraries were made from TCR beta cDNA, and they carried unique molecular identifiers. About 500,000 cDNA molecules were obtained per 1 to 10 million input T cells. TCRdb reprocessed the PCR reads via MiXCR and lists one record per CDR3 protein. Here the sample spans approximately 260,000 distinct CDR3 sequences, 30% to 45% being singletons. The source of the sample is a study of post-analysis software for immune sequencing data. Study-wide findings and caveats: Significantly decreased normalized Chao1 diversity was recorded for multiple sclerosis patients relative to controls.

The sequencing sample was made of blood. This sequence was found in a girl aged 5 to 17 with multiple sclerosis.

The CDR3: CASSLLAGGTTDTQYF. DNA of the CDR3: TGTGCCAGCAGCTTACTCGCGGGGGGGACCACAGATACGCAGTATTTT. The chain couples TRBV7-2 to TRBJ2-3; TRBD2 matches 9 bases. J was trimmed by 2 bases and V by 2 bases; bases with no gene match: 5. CDR3 length equals 16 residues. Germline V gene sequence: CDR1 SGHTA, CDR2 FQGNSA.